The rows below give T cell receptor beta chains drawn from one sample of a study of immune evolution from preneoplasia to lung adenocarcinoma. Some clones are missing from TCRdb's copy, which holds only in-frame ones; the method was immunoSEQ multiplex PCR. The sample contains about 11,000 clones, under 80% of which appear only once. Sequenced material: FFPE minimally invasive lung adenocarcinoma tissue. Receptors originate from a person aged 60-80 years with lung adenocarcinoma. Each CDR3 is given with its conserved first and last residue. A D gene is named only where the DNA matches it firmly. Clone size, where shown, is once, few, many, or a class for clones that have expanded.

>TRBV7-6|.|TRBJ2-1|.
CASSPNPSEQFF
TGTGCCAGCAGCCCCAACCCCTCCGAGCAGTTCTTC
>TRBV10-3|.|TRBJ2-1|TRBD1
CAISPGQGGNEQFF
TGTGCCATCAGTCCGGGACAGGGAGGCAATGAGCAGTTCTTC
>TRBV6-5|.|TRBJ1-1|.
CASSYSPDQNTEAFF
TGTGCCAGCAGTTACTCGCCGGATCAGAACACTGAAGCTTTCTTT
>TRBV5-1|.|TRBJ2-2|.
CASNGGPTGELFF
TGCGCCAGCAACGGGGGGCCCACCGGGGAGCTGTTTTTT
>TRBV4-1|once|TRBJ2-1|.
CASNNEQFF
TGCGCCAGCAACAATGAGCAGTTCTTC
>TRBV28|.|TRBJ2-7|.
CASSSIGDPSYEQYF
TGTGCCAGCAGTTCAATTGGGGACCCCTCCTACGAGCAGTACTTC
>TRBV30|.|TRBJ1-1|.
CAWGPGGQEAFF
TGTGCCTGGGGACCGGGGGGCCAGGAAGCTTTCTTT
>TRBV10-3|.|TRBJ1-5|.
CAISANSNQPQHF
TGTGCCATCAGTGCTAATAGCAATCAGCCCCAGCATTTT
>TRBV18|few|TRBJ1-2|TRBD1
CASSPPGLDRARGYGYTF
TGTGCCAGCTCACCACCTGGACTGGACAGGGCGCGGGGCTATGGCTACACCTTC
>TRBV19|.|TRBJ2-1|.
CASSINGPDEQFF
TGTGCCAGTAGTATCAATGGGCCAGATGAGCAGTTCTTC
>TRBV6-4|few|TRBJ2-1|TRBD1
CASSRTGALNEQFF
TGTGCCAGCAGTCGAACAGGGGCCCTAAATGAGCAGTTCTTC
>TRBV9|.|TRBJ1-2|.
CASSRDILNYGYTF
TGTGCCAGCAGCCGGGACATTCTTAACTATGGCTACACCTTC
>TRBV11-3|.|TRBJ2-7|.
CASSPEGFYEQYF
TGTGCCAGCAGCCCAGAAGGCTTCTACGAGCAGTACTTC
>TRBV10-3|.|TRBJ2-7|.
CAILPDGGSSYEQYF
TGTGCCATCCTACCCGACGGCGGCAGCTCCTACGAGCAGTACTTC
>TRBV4-2|once|TRBJ2-7|.
CASSQDEGDYEQYF
TGTGCCAGCAGCCAAGATGAGGGGGACTACGAGCAGTACTTC
>TRBV11-3|few|TRBJ2-3|TRBD2
CASSSQLAGGGDTQYF
TGTGCCAGCAGCTCCCAGCTAGCGGGAGGAGGGGATACGCAGTATTTT
>TRBV6-1|.|TRBJ1-5|.
CASSVIQGGNQPQHF
TGTGCCAGCAGTGTAATACAGGGTGGAAATCAGCCCCAGCATTTT
>TRBV5-5|.|TRBJ2-5|TRBD1
CASSLRTGAVGETQYF
TGTGCCAGCAGCCTACGGACAGGGGCTGTGGGAGAGACCCAGTACTTC
>TRBV10-1|.|TRBJ2-7|TRBD2
CASTSGVGTSGRSEQYF
TGCGCCAGCACCTCGGGGGTGGGGACTAGCGGGAGGAGCGAGCAGTACTTC
>TRBV19|.|TRBJ1-1|.
CASSFRGGNTEAFF
TGTGCCAGTAGTTTCCGAGGGGGGAACACTGAAGCTTTCTTT
>TRBV11-2|.|TRBJ2-2|.
CASRRQANTGELFF
TGTGCCAGCAGGCGACAGGCAAACACCGGGGAGCTGTTTTTT
>TRBV14|.|TRBJ2-4|.
CASSPNTSNIQYF
TGTGCCAGCAGCCCTAACACAAGCAACATTCAGTACTTC
>TRBV5-8|.|TRBJ1-3|TRBD1
CASSRQGTGNTIYF
TGTGCCAGCAGTCGACAGGGTACTGGAAACACCATATATTTT
>TRBV6-5|.|TRBJ2-3|TRBD1
CASSRTGLGTDTQYF
TGTGCCAGCAGCCGGACAGGGTTGGGCACAGATACGCAGTATTTT
>TRBV5-1|.|TRBJ1-1|TRBD1
CASSSGQGFNGNTEAFF
TGCGCCAGCAGCTCGGGACAGGGGTTTAATGGGAACACTGAAGCTTTCTTT